This T cell receptor (beta chain) was retrieved from a study of response to subunit inactivated influenza vaccine. Notes on the study in general: Authors suggested each seasonal flu vaccination may recruit only limited numbers of new T cells.

From the RT-PCR reads, TCRdb called clonotypes with MiXCR, one entry per CDR3 protein. The table includes around 750,000 distinct CDR3 sequences, less than 25% detected once. CDR1 is MNHEY and CDR2 is SMNVEV in the germline V gene (reference sequence). The CDR3 runs to 15 residues. V dropped 1 base and J dropped 5; count of bases not matched to a gene: 7. This clonotype was seen a few times. Its antigen is currently unknown. This clonotype was sampled from a man between 50 and 59 years old who received an inactivated influenza vaccine. This specimen consisted of PBMCs from blood, obtained 5 to 6 days after vaccination. The V and J genes are TRBV27 and TRBJ2-7; 8 nucleotides align to TRBD2. CDR3 sequence reads: CASSLFQRELNEQYF. The CDR3 region has the DNA TGTGCCAGCAGTTTATTCCAGCGGGAGCTCAACGAGCAGTACTTC.